This T cell receptor (beta chain) was captured by sequencing in a study of cytomegalovirus exposure and HLA in healthy donors. Germline lookup yields CDR1 MGHDK and CDR2 SYGVNS. V gave up 6 bases and J gave up 7 bases; unmatched junction bases: 4. This CDR3 is 14 amino acids long. 60 Vbeta and 13 Jbeta primers were used in PCR. Profiled with immunoSEQ multiplex PCR; TCRdb holds only in-frame clones, not every one. The data hold some 140,000 clones, with about three quarters observed a single time. Sample: PBMCs. The clonotype was recovered from a male donor in good health and CMV-seropositive. The J gene is TRBJ1-6, the V gene TRBV25-1; 9 bases map to TRBD1. CDR3 sequence (DNA): TGTGCCAGCAGCCCAGGACAGGGGAATTCACCCCTCCACTTT. Protein: CASSPGQGNSPLHF.